A single sample gave rise to the 16 T cell receptor beta chains below, sequenced in a study of shared clonotypes between healthy human individuals. Only in-frame clones appear in the TCRdb table, and some are missing; sequencing was by immunoSEQ multiplex PCR. The sample lists some 1,400,000 clones; around 95% were seen once. The sample consisted of naive CD4+ T cells sorted from blood. The subset here: CD45RA+ positively selected. The receptors here all came from a man aged 30 to 45 in good health.

The chain employs TRBV4-2 and TRBJ1-3; the D is unclear. The V end lost 4 bases, the J end lost 0 bases, and 10 bases lay between the germline ends. This CDR3 is built from 15 residues. Germline assignment: CDR1 LGHNA and CDR2 YNFKEQ. DNA for the CDR3: TGTGCCAGCAGCCTAAGGACCGTCTCTGGAAACACCATATATTTT. It is translated as CASSLRTVSGNTIYF.

The J gene is TRBJ2-3, the V gene TRBV5-1; the match to TRBD1 covers 9 bases. Losses at the gene ends were 4 bases for V and 2 bases for J; bases not matched to a gene: 5. The CDR3 contains 15 residues. CDR1 SGHRS and CDR2 YFSETQ come from the germline V gene. CDR3 region: CASSADRGDTDTQYF. In DNA, the CDR3 is TGCGCCAGCAGCGCCGACAGGGGGGACACAGATACGCAGTATTTT.

This rearrangement joins TRBV6-5 to TRBJ1-1; D might be TRBD1 (6 bases). The CDR3 sequence is 16 residues long. Germline V lookup: CDR1 MNHEY, CDR2 SVGAGI. The germline V and J ends were trimmed by 0 bases and 1 base, with 12 bases remaining between them. The CDR3 here is CASSYSPGTKNTEAFF. DNA for the CDR3: TGTGCCAGCAGTTACTCTCCCGGGACAAAGAACACTGAAGCTTTCTTT.

The rearrangement uses TRBV6-6 and TRBJ2-3; D possibly corresponds to TRBD2 (6 bases). Per the germline V gene, CDR1 is MNHNY and CDR2 is SVGAGI (reference sequence). V lost 7 bases to trimming and J lost 3 bases, with 20 bases between them. The CDR3 covers 16 residues. CDR3 sequence: CASNPSVGGWTDTQYF. In nucleotides, the CDR3 is TGTGCCAGCAATCCATCGGTGGGGGGATGGACAGATACGCAGTATTTT.

V usage is TRBV20-1 and J usage is TRBJ2-1; D call uncertain. Germline-derived CDR1 and CDR2 are DFQATT and SNEGSKA (reference sequence). The CDR3 spans 9 residues. In nucleotides, the CDR3 is TGCAGAAGGTGTGGGTGGCAGTTCTTC. As protein: CRRCGWQFF.

The chain carries TRBV5-1 and TRBJ2-2; D might be TRBD2 (7 bases). V was pared by 1 base and J by 1 base, with 11 bases between. CDR3 length equals 16 residues. Germline CDR1 reads SGHRS; CDR2 reads YFSETQ. The CDR3 is CASSLRAGQNTGELFF. CDR3 nucleotides: TGCGCCAGCAGCTTGAGAGCGGGACAGAACACCGGGGAGCTGTTTTTT.

This rearrangement joins TRBV4-1 to TRBJ2-7; perhaps TRBD1 as D (6 bases). There are 16 residues in the CDR3. Trimming took off 0 bases at V and 0 bases at J, with 12 bases between the two ends. Per germline, CDR1 MGHRA and CDR2 YSYEKL. CDR3 in DNA: TGCGCCAGCAGCCAAGAGCCCAGGGGACCCTCCTACGAGCAGTACTTC. This sequence encodes CASSQEPRGPSYEQYF.

To note about this clone: The sample carries other DNA sequences with the same CDR3. The chain has TRBV5-1 and TRBJ2-7, with D tentatively TRBD2 (5 bases). Per the germline V gene, CDR1 is SGHRS and CDR2 is YFSETQ. The ends were cut back, 0 bases at V and 0 bases at J, with 7 bases in the middle. This CDR3 region has 14 residues. The CDR3 loop is CASSLGGLSYEQYF. The CDR3 DNA reads TGCGCCAGCAGCTTGGGAGGACTCTCCTACGAGCAGTACTTC.

The chain joins TRBV5-6 to TRBJ1-4; TRBD1 might be the D (6 bases). The CDR3 covers 15 residues. From germline, CDR1 is SGHDT and CDR2 YYEEEE. V lost 2 bases to trimming and J lost 6 bases, with 14 bases between them. The CDR3 reads CASSFSRGRYEKLFF. As DNA, the CDR3 is TGTGCCAGCAGCTTTTCACGGGGGCGTTATGAAAAACTGTTTTTT.

Remarks on this clone: Distinct nucleotide sequences in the sample also encode this CDR3. The chain links TRBV2 to TRBJ2-3; D is perhaps TRBD1 or TRBD2 (5 bases each). Germline V gives CDR1 SNHLY, CDR2 FYNNEI. The CDR3 runs to 12 residues. Trimming stripped 4 bases from V and 3 bases from J, with 5 bases between. The CDR3 loop reads CASSGGTDTQYF. Written as DNA, the CDR3 is TGTGCCAGCAGTGGGGGGACAGATACGCAGTATTTT.

The chain is built from TRBV5-1 and TRBJ2-7; D remains unclear. The CDR3 covers 12 residues. CDR1 SGHRS and CDR2 YFSETQ come from the germline V gene. V gave up 4 bases and J gave up 8 bases, with 13 bases separating them. In nucleotides, the CDR3 is TGCGCCAGCAGCCCTGGAACTAACAAGCAGTACTTC. It codes for CASSPGTNKQYF.

The chain recombines TRBV27 with TRBJ2-2, with 11 nucleotides matching TRBD2. The trim removed 3 bases at V and 3 bases at J, leaving 6 bases unmatched. Germline CDR1 is MNHEY and CDR2 is SMNVEV (reference sequence). The CDR3 has 17 amino acids. The CDR3 DNA follows: TGTGCCAGCAGTTTCAAGACTAGCGGGGCCTACACCGGGGAGCTGTTTTTT. Amino acids: CASSFKTSGAYTGELFF.

The chain joins TRBV2 to TRBJ1-4; 7 bases fit TRBD1. The germline V gene has CDR1 SNHLY and CDR2 FYNNEI. The V gene end was trimmed by 6 bases and the J gene end by 8 bases; junction bases not matched to a gene: 6. This CDR3 spans 13 amino acids. The CDR3 protein is CASSLDRVEKLFF. DNA of the CDR3: TGTGCCAGCAGCCTCGACAGGGTCGAAAAACTGTTTTTT.

The chain links TRBV5-1 to TRBJ2-1, with TRBD2 as a possible D gene (6 bases). The germline gives CDR1 SGHRS, CDR2 YFSETQ. This CDR3 region has 13 residues. The CDR3 region has the DNA TGCGAAAGGGGCGGGAATTTTTTCAATGAGCAGTTCTTC. Translating it yields CERGGNFFNEQFF. Variable domain in full (rest from reference TRBV5-1 and TRBJ2-1): KAGVTQTPRYLIKTRGQQVTLSCSPISGHRSVSWYQQTPGQGLQFLFEYFSETQRNKGNFPGRFSGRQFSNSRSEMNVSTLELGDSALYLCERGGNFFNEQFFGPGTRLTVL.

In nucleotides, the CDR3 is TGTGCCAGTAGTACAACTAGCGGGGCTTCCTACGAGCAGTACTTC. This sequence encodes CASSTTSGASYEQYF. V is TRBV19 and J is TRBJ2-7; 10 nucleotides agree with TRBD2. There are 15 residues in the CDR3. In germline, CDR1 is LNHDA, CDR2 SQIVND (reference sequence). The V gene end was trimmed by 4 bases and the J gene end by 1 base; junction bases not matched to a gene: 4.

In this sample, this clone turned up once. This chain joins TRBV5-6 and TRBJ2-7; D gene ambiguous. This CDR3 contains 13 residues. CDR1 and CDR2 from the germline V gene are SGHDT and YYEEEE. Trimming removed 7 bases at V and 6 bases at J, with 17 bases between. In DNA, the CDR3 is TGTGCCAGCGGGCACGCGGATACGTTCGAGCAGTACTTC. Translating it yields CASGHADTFEQYF.